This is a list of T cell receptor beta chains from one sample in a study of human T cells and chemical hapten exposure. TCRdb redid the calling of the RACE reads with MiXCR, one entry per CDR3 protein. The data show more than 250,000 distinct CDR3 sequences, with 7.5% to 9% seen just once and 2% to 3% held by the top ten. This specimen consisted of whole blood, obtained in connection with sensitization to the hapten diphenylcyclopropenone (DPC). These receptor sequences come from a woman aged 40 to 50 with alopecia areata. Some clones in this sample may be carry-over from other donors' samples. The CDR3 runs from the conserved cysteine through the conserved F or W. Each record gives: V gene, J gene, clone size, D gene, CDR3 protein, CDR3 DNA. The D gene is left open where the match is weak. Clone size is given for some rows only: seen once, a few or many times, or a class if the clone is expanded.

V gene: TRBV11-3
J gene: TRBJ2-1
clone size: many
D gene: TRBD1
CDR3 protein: CASSLATTGGSNEQFF
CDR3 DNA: TGTGCCAGCAGCTTAGCGACGACAGGGGGTTCGAATGAGCAGTTCTTC

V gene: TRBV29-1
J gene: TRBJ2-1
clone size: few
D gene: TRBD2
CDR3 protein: CSASGQSYNEQFF
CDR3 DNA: TGCAGCGCTAGCGGGCAGTCCTACAATGAGCAGTTCTTC

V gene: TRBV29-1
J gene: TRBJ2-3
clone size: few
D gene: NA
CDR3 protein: CSVEVFPDTQYF
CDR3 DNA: TGCAGCGTTGAGGTCTTCCCAGATACGCAGTATTTT

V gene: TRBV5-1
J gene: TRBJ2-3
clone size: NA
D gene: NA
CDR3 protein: CASSLGDVADTQYF
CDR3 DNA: TGCGCCAGCAGCTTGGGGGACGTTGCAGATACGCAGTATTTT

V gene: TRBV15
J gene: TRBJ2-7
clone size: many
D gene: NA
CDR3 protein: CATSSRGYEQYF
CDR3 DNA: TGTGCCACTTCAAGCAGGGGTTACGAGCAGTACTTC

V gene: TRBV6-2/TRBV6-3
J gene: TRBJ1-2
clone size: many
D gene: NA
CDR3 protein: CASTERGYGYTF
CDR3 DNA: TGTGCCAGCACTGAGAGGGGCTATGGCTACACCTTC

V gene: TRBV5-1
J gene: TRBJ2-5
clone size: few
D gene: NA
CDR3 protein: CASSTTLAQETQYF
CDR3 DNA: TGCGCCAGCAGCACTACCCTAGCGCAAGAGACCCAGTACTTC

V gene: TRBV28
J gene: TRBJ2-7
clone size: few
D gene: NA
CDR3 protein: CASRSRDRVSYEQYF
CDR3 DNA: TGTGCCAGCAGATCCCGGGACCGAGTCTCCTACGAGCAGTACTTC

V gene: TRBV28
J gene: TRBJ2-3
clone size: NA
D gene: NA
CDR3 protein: CASSLGRYTDTQYF
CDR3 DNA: TGTGCCAGCAGTTTAGGGCGGTACACAGATACGCAGTATTTT

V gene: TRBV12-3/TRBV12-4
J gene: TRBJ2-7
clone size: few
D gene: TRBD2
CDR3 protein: CASSSSSGSYEQYF
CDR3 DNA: TGTGCCAGCAGTTCTTCTAGCGGGAGCTACGAGCAGTACTTC

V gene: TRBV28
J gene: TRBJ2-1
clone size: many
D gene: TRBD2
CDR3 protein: CASSPAGLAGRGEQFF
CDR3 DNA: TGTGCCAGCAGCCCAGCGGGACTAGCGGGACGTGGTGAGCAGTTCTTC

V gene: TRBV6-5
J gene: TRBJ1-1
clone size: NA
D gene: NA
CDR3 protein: CASSLDSTEAFF
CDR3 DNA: TGTGCCAGCAGCCTGGACAGCACTGAAGCTTTCTTT

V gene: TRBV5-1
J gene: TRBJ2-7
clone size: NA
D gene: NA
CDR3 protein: CASSLGPQGEQYF
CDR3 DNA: TGCGCCAGCAGCTTGGGACCGCAGGGCGAGCAGTACTTC

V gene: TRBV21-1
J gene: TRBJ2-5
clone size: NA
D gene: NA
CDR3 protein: CASSKELCGSGDAQTQYF
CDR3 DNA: TGTGCCAGCAGCAAAGAATTGTGTGGGTCAGGGGATGCTCAGACCCAGTACTTC

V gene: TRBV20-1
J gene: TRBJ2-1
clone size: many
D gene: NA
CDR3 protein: CSARALAAYNEQFF
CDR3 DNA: TGCAGTGCTAGAGCTCTGGCGGCCTACAATGAGCAGTTCTTC

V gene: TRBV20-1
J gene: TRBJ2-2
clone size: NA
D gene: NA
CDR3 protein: CSARGGQNTGELFF
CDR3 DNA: TGCAGTGCTAGAGGAGGGCAGAACACCGGGGAGCTGTTTTTT

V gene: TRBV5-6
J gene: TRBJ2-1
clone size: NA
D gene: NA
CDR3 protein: CASSFGGITYNEQFF
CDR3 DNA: TGTGCCAGCAGCTTTGGCGGGATTACATACAATGAGCAGTTCTTC

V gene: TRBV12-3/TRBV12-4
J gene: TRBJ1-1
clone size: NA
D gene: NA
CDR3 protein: CASTYTFFGAFF
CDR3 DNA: TGTGCCAGCACCTATACTTTCTTCGGAGCTTTCTTT

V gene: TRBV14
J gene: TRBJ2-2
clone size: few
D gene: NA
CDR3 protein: CASSHPVGYTGELFF
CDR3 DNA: TGTGCCAGCAGCCACCCGGTCGGGTACACCGGGGAGCTGTTTTTT

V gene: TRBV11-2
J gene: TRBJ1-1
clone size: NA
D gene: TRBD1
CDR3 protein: CASSQGRGRGTEAIF
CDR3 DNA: TGTGCCAGCAGCCAGGGGAGGGGGCGAGGCACTGAAGCTATCTTT

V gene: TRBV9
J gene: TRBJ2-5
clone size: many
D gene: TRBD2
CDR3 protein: CASSVEDPGGETQYF
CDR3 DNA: TGTGCCAGCAGCGTAGAGGATCCGGGAGGGGAGACCCAGTACTTC

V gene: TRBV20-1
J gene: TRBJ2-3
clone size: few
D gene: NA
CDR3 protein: CSATTYTRGTDTQYF
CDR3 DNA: TGCAGTGCTACGACATACACCCGAGGGACAGATACGCAGTATTTT

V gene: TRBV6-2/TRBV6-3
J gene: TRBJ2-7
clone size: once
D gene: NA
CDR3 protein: CASSYRLVGVTSYEQYF
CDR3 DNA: TGTGCCAGCAGTTACAGATTGGTTGGCGTCACGTCCTACGAGCAGTACTTC

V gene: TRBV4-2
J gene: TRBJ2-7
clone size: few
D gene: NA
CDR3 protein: CASSQDTVPLDEQYF
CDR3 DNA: TGTGCCAGCAGCCAAGATACAGTCCCGCTCGACGAGCAGTACTTC

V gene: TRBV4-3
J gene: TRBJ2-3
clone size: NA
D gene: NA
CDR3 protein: CASSQDSTDTQYF
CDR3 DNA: TGCGCCAGCAGCCAAGACAGCACAGATACGCAGTATTTT

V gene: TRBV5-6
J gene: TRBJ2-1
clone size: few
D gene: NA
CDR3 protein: CASSKSPEQFF
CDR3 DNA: TGTGCCAGCAGCAAGTCTCCGGAGCAGTTCTTC

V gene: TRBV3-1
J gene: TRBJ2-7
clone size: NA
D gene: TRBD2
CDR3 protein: CASSLWPGLAYEQYF
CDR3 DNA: TGTGCCAGCAGCCTATGGCCGGGACTAGCCTACGAGCAGTACTTC

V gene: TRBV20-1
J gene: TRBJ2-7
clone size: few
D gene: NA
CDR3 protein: CSAQNIYEQYF
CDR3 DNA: TGCAGTGCTCAGAACATCTACGAGCAGTACTTC

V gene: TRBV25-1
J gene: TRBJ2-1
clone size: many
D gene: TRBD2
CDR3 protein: CASSEPPGGSMNEQFF
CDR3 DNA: TGTGCCAGCAGTGAACCCCCGGGCGGGAGTATGAATGAGCAGTTCTTC

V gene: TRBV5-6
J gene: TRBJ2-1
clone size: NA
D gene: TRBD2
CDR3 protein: CASSLIGGGPVLEQFF
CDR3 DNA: TGTGCCAGCAGCCTAATTGGGGGAGGGCCAGTTCTTGAGCAGTTCTTC

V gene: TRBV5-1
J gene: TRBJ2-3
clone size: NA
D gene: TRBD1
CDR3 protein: CASSSGQGAIGDTQYF
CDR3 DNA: TGCGCCAGCAGCTCCGGACAGGGGGCTATAGGAGATACGCAGTATTTT

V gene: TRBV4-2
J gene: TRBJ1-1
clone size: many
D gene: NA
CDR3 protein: CASSQDRGEAFF
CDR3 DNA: TGTGCCAGCAGCCAAGATCGCGGTGAAGCTTTCTTT

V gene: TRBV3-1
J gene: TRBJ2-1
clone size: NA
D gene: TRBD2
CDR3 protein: CASSLLLADEQFF
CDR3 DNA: TGTGCCAGCAGCCTGTTACTAGCGGACGAGCAGTTCTTC

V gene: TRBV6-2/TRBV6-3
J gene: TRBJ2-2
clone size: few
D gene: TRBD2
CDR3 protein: CASSYSGTSLGVGELFF
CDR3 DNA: TGTGCCAGCAGTTACTCCGGGACTAGCTTAGGGGTCGGGGAGCTGTTTTTT

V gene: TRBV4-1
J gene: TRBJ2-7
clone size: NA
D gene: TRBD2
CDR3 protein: CASSQVARTSGYEQYF
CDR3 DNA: TGCGCCAGCAGCCAAGTAGCTAGGACTAGCGGCTACGAGCAGTACTTC

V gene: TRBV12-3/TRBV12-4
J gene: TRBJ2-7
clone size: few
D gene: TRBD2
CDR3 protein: CASSLGPGLAAYEQYF
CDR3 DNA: TGTGCCAGCAGTTTAGGACCGGGACTAGCGGCCTACGAGCAGTACTTC

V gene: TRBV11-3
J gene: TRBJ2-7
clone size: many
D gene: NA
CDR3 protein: CASSPRAGYEQYF
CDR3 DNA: TGTGCCAGCAGTCCGCGGGCCGGGTACGAGCAGTACTTC

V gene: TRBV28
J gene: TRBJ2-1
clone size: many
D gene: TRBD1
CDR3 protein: CASTGQVSYNEQFF
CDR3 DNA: TGTGCCAGCACGGGACAGGTGAGCTACAATGAGCAGTTCTTC

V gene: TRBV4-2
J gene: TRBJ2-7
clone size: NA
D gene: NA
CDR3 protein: CASTGTDPKEQYF
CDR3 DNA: TGTGCCAGCACCGGGACGGACCCTAAGGAGCAGTACTTC

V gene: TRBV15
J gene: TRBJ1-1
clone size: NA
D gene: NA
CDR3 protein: CATSGGSNTEAFF
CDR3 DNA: TGTGCCACCAGCGGGGGATCGAACACTGAAGCTTTCTTT

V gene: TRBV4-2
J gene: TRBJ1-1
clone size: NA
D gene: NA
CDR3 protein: CASSPTNGAGLDTEAFF
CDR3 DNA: TGTGCCAGCAGCCCTACTAATGGGGCAGGGTTGGACACTGAAGCTTTCTTT

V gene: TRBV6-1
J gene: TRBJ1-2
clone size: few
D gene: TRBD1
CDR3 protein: CASSSRDRGLYGYTF
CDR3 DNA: TGTGCCAGCAGCTCAAGGGACAGGGGACTTTATGGCTACACCTTC

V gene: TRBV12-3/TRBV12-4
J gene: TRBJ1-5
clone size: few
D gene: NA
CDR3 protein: CASSLTGSLQAQHF
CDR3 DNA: TGTGCCAGCAGTTTAACAGGGTCCCTTCAGGCCCAGCATTTT

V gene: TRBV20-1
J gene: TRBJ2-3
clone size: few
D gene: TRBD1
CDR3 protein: CSARTGGTDTQYF
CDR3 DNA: TGCAGTGCTCGTACAGGGGGGACAGATACGCAGTATTTT

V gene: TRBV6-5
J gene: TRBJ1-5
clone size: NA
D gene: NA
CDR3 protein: CATRTGSNQPQHF
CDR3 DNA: TGTGCCACCCGTACGGGAAGCAATCAGCCCCAGCATTTT

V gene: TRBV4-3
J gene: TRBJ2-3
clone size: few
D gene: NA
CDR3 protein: CASSQDPQGTDTQYF
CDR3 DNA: TGCGCCAGCAGCCAAGATCCTCAGGGGACAGATACGCAGTATTTT

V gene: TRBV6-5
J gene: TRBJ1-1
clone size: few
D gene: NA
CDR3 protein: CASSPGAHGDTEAFF
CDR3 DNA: TGTGCCAGCAGCCCCGGGGCCCACGGGGACACTGAAGCTTTCTTT

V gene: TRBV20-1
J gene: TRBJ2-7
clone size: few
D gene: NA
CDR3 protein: CSARGRRPSYEQYF
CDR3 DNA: TGCAGTGCTAGGGGGCGACGACCCTCCTACGAGCAGTACTTC

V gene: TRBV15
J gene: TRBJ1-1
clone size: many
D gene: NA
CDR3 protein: CATSRGYRDTEAFF
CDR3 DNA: TGTGCCACCAGCAGGGGATACAGGGACACTGAAGCTTTCTTT

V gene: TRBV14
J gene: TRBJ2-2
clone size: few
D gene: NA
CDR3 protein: CASSQRRDSNTGELFF
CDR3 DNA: TGTGCCAGCAGCCAAAGGCGGGACTCGAACACCGGGGAGCTGTTTTTT

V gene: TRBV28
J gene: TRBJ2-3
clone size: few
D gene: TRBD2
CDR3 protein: CASSSDASGRADLADTQYF
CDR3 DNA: TGTGCCAGCAGTTCAGACGCTAGCGGGAGGGCCGATTTGGCAGATACGCAGTATTTT

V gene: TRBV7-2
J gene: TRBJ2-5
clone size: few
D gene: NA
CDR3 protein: CASSLAAVYQETQYF
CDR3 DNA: TGTGCCAGCAGCTTAGCGGCCGTGTACCAAGAGACCCAGTACTTC

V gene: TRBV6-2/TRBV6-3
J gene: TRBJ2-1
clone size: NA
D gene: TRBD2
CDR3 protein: CASSYVYGAGVSYNEQFF
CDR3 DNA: TGTGCCAGCAGTTACGTCTACGGCGCGGGAGTCTCCTACAATGAGCAGTTCTTC